The 26 T cell receptor beta chains listed next were all sequenced from one sample in a study of Ad26.COV2.S vaccination and SARS-CoV-2 variants. Stated treatment: some 20 received Ad26.COV2.S at low or high dose, single or two shots; roughly 5 received placebo; per-sample allocation not given. Vaccine and placebo recipients were sampled on day 63 after the first injection. Data came from immunoSEQ multiplex PCR; TCRdb stores just in-frame clones and leaves some out. The sample carries fewer than 400,000 clones, about 85% recorded once. This sample comprised peripheral blood, obtained in a trial of Ad26.COV2.S vaccine versus placebo. Source of these receptors: a person aged 18-65 years who received the Ad26.COV2.S COVID-19 vaccine or a placebo.

This chain uses TRBV2 with TRBJ1-4, with 7 bases identical to TRBD1. J lost 7 bases, V lost 6 bases, and 11 bases had no gene match. Germline CDR1 is SNHLY and CDR2 is FYNNEI. CDR3 length: 15 residues. Here the CDR3 DNA reads TGTGCCAGCAGGGCCGGGACAGTCGGTTCTGAAAAACTGTTTTTT. Its translation is CASRAGTVGSEKLFF.

The chain has TRBV5-4 and TRBJ2-6; D assignment may be TRBD1 or TRBD2 (6 bases each). Germline V CDR1 and CDR2: SGHNT, YYREEE (reference sequence). The CDR3 totals 17 residues. V lost 3 bases and J 0 bases, leaving 13 bases between the germline ends. The CDR3 bases are TGTGCCAGCAGCTCCCCGGGGGCCGACTCTGGGGCCAACGTCCTGACTTTC. It encodes CASSSPGADSGANVLTF.

This clone came up a few times. This chain uses TRBV7-3 with TRBJ1-2; D is possibly TRBD1 (6 bases). Trimming took off 5 bases at V and 1 base at J, with 14 bases between the two ends. The CDR3 sequence is 15 residues long. Germline V CDR1 and CDR2: SGHTA, FQGTGA. The CDR3 coding sequence is TGTGCCAGCAGCGCCAACAGGGAGGGTAACTATGGCTACACCTTC. Translation gives CASSANREGNYGYTF. The complete variable domain, with remaining parts taken from reference TRBV7-3 and TRBJ1-2, reads GAGVSQTPSNKVTEKGKYVELRCDPISGHTALYWYRQSLGQGPEFLIYFQGTGAADDSGLPNDRFFAVRPEGSVSTLKIQRTERGDSAVYLCASSANREGNYGYTFGSGTRLTVV.

As DNA, the CDR3 is TGTGCCAGCAGTTTCAGCGGACTTTACGAGCAGTACTTC. Translating it yields CASSFSGLYEQYF. The V gene is TRBV12-3 or TRBV12-4, the J gene TRBJ2-7; tentatively, D is TRBD2 (5 bases). The CDR3 contains 13 residues. V lost 3 bases and J lost 4, with 10 bases in between.

In nucleotides, the CDR3 is TGTGCCAGCAGCCGGGGGGATATGAACACTGAAGCTTTCTTT. Translating it yields CASSRGDMNTEAFF. This sequence joins TRBV27 and TRBJ1-1; D is perhaps TRBD1 (5 bases). This CDR3 has 14 amino acids. Trimming cost V 6 bases and J 0 bases, with 11 bases left between them. Germline V gene sequence: CDR1 MNHEY, CDR2 SMNVEV (reference sequence).

This sequence joins TRBV13 and TRBJ1-2; D unclear. Germline V gene data show CDR1 as PRHDT and CDR2 as FYEKMQ (reference sequence). CDR3 length equals 16 residues. The V and J ends lost 5 bases and 0 bases respectively, with 16 bases between them. The CDR3: CASSPRQGNSNYGYTF. CDR3 in DNA: TGTGCCAGCAGCCCCCGTCAAGGAAACTCTAACTATGGCTACACCTTC.

The V and J genes are TRBV11-2 and TRBJ1-3; D is perhaps TRBD1 (5 bases). With 4 bases removed from V and 2 bases from J, the gap between germline ends came to 9 bases. The germline gives CDR1 SGHAT, CDR2 FQNNGV. This CDR3 is 14 amino acids long. The CDR3: CASSSRGAGNTIYF. CDR3 in DNA: TGTGCCAGCAGCTCGAGGGGAGCTGGAAACACCATATATTTT.

This clone was counted only a few times. The chain links TRBV7-9 to TRBJ1-4; tentatively, D is TRBD1 (6 bases). The CDR3 sequence is 16 residues long. CDR1 is SEHNR and CDR2 is FQNEAQ in the germline V gene (reference sequence). V lost 5 bases to trimming and J lost 8 bases, with 21 bases between them. CDR3 bases: TGTGCCAGCAGCCCTAGAGGGGGGGCTGGGGTCGAAAAACTGTTTTTT. Its protein is CASSPRGGAGVEKLFF.

The chain employs TRBV6-1 and TRBJ2-7; 9 bases match TRBD1. V lost 2 bases, J lost 0 bases, and 5 bases stayed unmatched. The CDR3 runs 16 residues. Germline assignment: CDR1 MNHNS and CDR2 SASEGT. CDR3 DNA: TGTGCCAGCAGTGAATTGACAGGGGGGTACTCCTACGAGCAGTACTTC. Translation: CASSELTGGYSYEQYF.

This chain links TRBV2 with TRBJ1-2; no clear D. CDR1 and CDR2 (germline): SNHLY, FYNNEI. V was trimmed by 7 bases and J by 1 base, leaving 16 bases between them. This CDR3 region has 15 residues. CDR3 sequence (DNA): TGTGCCAGCACCAACCAAAGGTCCTATAACTATGGCTACACCTTC. Its translation is CASTNQRSYNYGYTF.

The V call is TRBV19, the J call TRBJ1-2, with a tentative D call TRBD1 (6 bases). CDR3 length equals 13 residues. V was clipped by 5 bases and J by 7 bases, with 14 bases between them. Per germline, CDR1 LNHDA and CDR2 SQIVND (reference sequence). The DNA of the CDR3 is TGTGCCAGTAGTCTCGGAAGGGGGGGTGGCTACACCTTC. Protein sequence: CASSLGRGGGYTF.

CDR3 protein: CASSDVGLLAKNIQYF. DNA of the CDR3: TGTGCCAGCAGTGACGTGGGTTTGCTAGCCAAAAACATTCAGTACTTC. This chain links TRBV6-1 with TRBJ2-4; D is unclear. The V and J ends lost 3 bases and 0 bases respectively, with 12 bases between them. This CDR3 spans 16 amino acids. Germline CDR1 MNHNS, CDR2 SASEGT.

The chain recombines TRBV4-1 with TRBJ1-1; D not certain. V dropped 0 bases and J dropped 2 bases, with 19 bases sitting between them. This CDR3 has 18 residues. Per the germline V gene, CDR1 is MGHRA and CDR2 is YSYEKL. CDR3 residues: CASSQDPLPTGRNTEAFF. CDR3 DNA sequence: TGCGCCAGCAGCCAAGATCCACTACCGACGGGGAGAAACACTGAAGCTTTCTTT.

The chain joins TRBV27 to TRBJ2-1; 7 bases agree with TRBD2. The trim removed 6 bases at V and 9 bases at J, leaving 8 bases unmatched. The germline V gene has CDR1 MNHEY and CDR2 SMNVEV (reference sequence). This CDR3 region has 13 residues. CDR3 nucleotides: TGTGCCAGCAGCGAATGGGCGGGGGTTGAGCAGTTCTTC. Its translation: CASSEWAGVEQFF.

This clone is medium-sized within its sample. The gene calls are TRBV3-1 (or the pseudogene TRBV3-2) and TRBJ2-7, with 8 bases identical to TRBD2. Losses at the gene ends were 0 bases for V and 1 base for J; bases not matched to a gene: 5. This CDR3 spans 16 amino acids. Germline lookup yields CDR1 LGHDT and CDR2 YNNKEL (reference sequence). The CDR3 loop reads CASSQELPGGSYEQYF. As DNA, the CDR3 is TGTGCCAGCAGCCAAGAGCTACCGGGGGGGTCCTACGAGCAGTACTTC.

V is TRBV18 and J is TRBJ2-2, with D hard to call. The CDR3 has 13 residues. Per germline, CDR1 KGHSH and CDR2 LQKENI. V lost 5 bases, J lost 9 bases, and 13 bases lay in between. The CDR3 sequence: CASSVSTTWELFF. The CDR3 DNA sequence: TGTGCCAGCTCAGTTTCTACGACCTGGGAGCTGTTTTTT.

The rearrangement joins TRBV18 to TRBJ2-3; D is unresolved. The CDR3 is made up of 13 amino acids. In germline, CDR1 is KGHSH, CDR2 LQKENI. V was cut by 2 bases and J by 2 bases, with 5 bases left in between. This CDR3 is CASSPMATDTQYF. The CDR3 DNA reads TGTGCCAGCTCACCAATGGCCACAGATACGCAGTATTTT.

The V and J genes are TRBV12-3 or TRBV12-4 and TRBJ1-4, with D unresolved. The V end was cut by 5 bases, the J end by 8 bases, with 12 bases between. The CDR3 length is 13 residues. The CDR3 bases are TGTGCCAGCAGTCGTGGTAATGGAGAAAAACTGTTTTTT. This codes for CASSRGNGEKLFF.

The chain recombines TRBV6-1 with TRBJ1-2; a weak D match, TRBD1 (5 bases). This CDR3 has 15 residues. V lost 0 bases, J lost 7 bases, and 15 bases lay in between. Per the germline V gene, CDR1 is MNHNS and CDR2 is SASEGT. CDR3 bases: TGTGCCAGCAGTGAAGCGCGCGGGGACGTGGGTGGCTACACCTTC. Its translation: CASSEARGDVGGYTF.

The chain recombines TRBV19 with TRBJ2-7; weak D call: TRBD1 (6 bases). Deletions cut 4 bases from V and 1 base from J, with 11 bases between. Per germline, CDR1 LNHDA and CDR2 SQIVND (reference sequence). The CDR3 runs 14 residues. The CDR3 DNA reads TGTGCCAGTAGTACACCCGGACAGTCCTACGAGCAGTACTTC. It is translated as CASSTPGQSYEQYF.

The genes are TRBV6-6 and TRBJ2-5; the D call may be TRBD1 or TRBD2 (6 bases each). The CDR3 is 16 amino acids. Germline V gives CDR1 MNHNY, CDR2 SVGAGI (reference sequence). V lost 6 bases and J lost 5, with 22 bases in between. CDR3 protein: CASSTGAARGWETQYF. DNA for the CDR3: TGTGCCAGCAGCACGGGGGCTGCCAGGGGCTGGGAGACCCAGTACTTC.

The V and J genes are TRBV7-9 and TRBJ1-2, with 9 nucleotides matching TRBD1. The V gene end was trimmed by 6 bases and the J gene end by 6 bases; junction bases not matched to a gene: 5. The CDR3 runs 13 residues. CDR1 is SEHNR and CDR2 is FQNEAQ in the germline V gene (reference sequence). The CDR3 reads CASRTDRGDGYTF. The DNA for the CDR3 is TGTGCCAGCAGGACGGACAGGGGAGATGGCTACACCTTC.

The chain is built from TRBV9 and TRBJ1-1, with 10 bases fitting TRBD1. V lost 4 bases, J lost 5 bases, and 2 bases stayed unmatched. The germline V gene has CDR1 SGDLS and CDR2 YYNGEE. CDR3 length equals 13 residues. In nucleotides, the CDR3 is TGTGCCAGCAGCTCGGGACAGGGGACTGAAGCTTTCTTT. Translation: CASSSGQGTEAFF.

This chain connects TRBV10-3 to TRBJ2-7; 7 bases agree with TRBD1. Trimming removed 8 bases from V and 2 bases from J; junction bases left unmatched: 12. Germline CDR1 reads ENHRY; CDR2 reads SYGVKD. There are 15 residues in the CDR3. The CDR3 DNA follows: TGTGCCATCGGGTCCTCGACAGGGCGAACCTACGAGCAGTACTTC. Protein sequence: CAIGSSTGRTYEQYF.

J is TRBJ2-3 and V is TRBV27; D is ambiguous. The length of the CDR3 is 12 residues. Between the trimmed V and J ends, which lost 4 bases and 8 bases, there was a span of 10 bases. Germline lookup yields CDR1 MNHEY and CDR2 SMNVEV (reference sequence). In DNA form, the CDR3 reads TGTGCCAGCAGTTCGAGAGGAGCTACGCAGTATTTT. The encoded protein is CASSSRGATQYF.

The V and J genes are TRBV28 and TRBJ1-1; 7 positions match TRBD1. This CDR3 is 13 amino acids long. V gave up 3 bases and J gave up 11 bases; unmatched junction bases: 9. The V gene's germline CDR1 is MDHEN and CDR2 SYDVKM. DNA for the CDR3: TGTGCCAGCAGTTTGCCTAGGGGGCGCTGGGCTTTCTTT. This codes for CASSLPRGRWAFF.